This T cell receptor beta chain was recorded in a study of vaccination effects on CD4 cells after COVID-19. Study summary: Vaccination followed sampling of two convalescent patients by 16 days and one week respectively.

Antigen-specific CD4+ T cells were first expanded with viral peptide pools by the ViraFEST assay and only then sequenced. The authors isolated CD4+ T cells after around 9 days of culture. The person acquired a PCR-confirmed SARS-CoV-2 infection between March and December 2020. The authors replaced half the medium with IL-2 medium on days 3 and 7. Trimming took 0 bases from V and 1 from J; bases not matched to a gene: 5. The CDR3 has 16 amino acids. CDR1 is SGDLS, CDR2 YYNGEE, per germline. In the case of this clone: No antigen is known for it.

Study-level results: At late timepoints after vaccination, vaccine- and infection-induced clones shrank markedly.

Sequencing used immunoSEQ multiplex PCR; TCRdb keeps in-frame clones, though not all of them. The data show more than 35,000 clones, roughly 65% seen once. Sequencing was performed on CD4+ T cells from PBMCs cultured with a peptide pool, taken before COVID-19 vaccination. This sequence was found in a human donor who had a prior SARS-CoV-2 infection. The J gene is TRBJ2-7, the V gene TRBV9; 9 positions match TRBD2. In nucleotides, the CDR3 is TGTGCCAGCAGCGTAGCGAGTAGCGGGAGTTCCTACGAGCAGTACTTC. The encoded protein is CASSVASSGSSYEQYF.